This TCR beta chain was sequenced in a study of cytomegalovirus exposure and HLA in healthy donors (dated by TCRdb to about 2017). Notes on the research overall: An earlier analysis of more than 550 of the donors reported about 280 Gb of sequence data and 95 million to 120 million unique TCR beta sequences obtained from roughly 180 million T cells. An early release covering roughly 600 HLA-typed donors comprised about 300 gigabases of sequencing data and tens of millions of unique TCR sequences. Among the approximately 400 genotyped donors, 75% to 90% belonged to the genetic ancestry cluster associated with self-reported Caucasian donors. The study aimed to test whether cataloging public T cell receptors could reveal signatures of past pathogen exposure. The T cell repertoires of some 670 subjects were profiled by immunosequencing and related to cytomegalovirus serostatus. Besides the first cohort of around 700 subjects, a separate validation cohort made up of over 95 different subjects was used. To predict cytomegalovirus infection status, the study brought together high-throughput TCR immunosequencing, statistical association of individual TCRs with disease status, and machine learning. A later analysis re-examined previously published TCR beta repertoires from over 500 donors and added high-resolution HLA genotyping to investigate patterns of TCR occurrence. Rather than drawing on any new phenotypic data, the later analysis identified candidate immune exposures from TCR beta sequences and the way those sequences occurred across donors. To decide whether each TCR beta V gene segment behaved as functional or pseudogenic, an earlier analysis of fewer than 750 of the donors relied on high-throughput TCR beta sequencing. Donor age, sex, ethnicity and CMV serostatus were collected together with the repertoire data. A later genetic analysis took genome-wide SNP genotypes for about three fifths of the 666 donors and used that subset as a discovery cohort. Every repertoire in the discovery cohort had been generated on one and the same sequencing platform. HLA typing included class I and class II loci at four-digit resolution. The number of typed donors differed by locus: roughly 620-630 for A, B, C, DRB1 and DQB1; roughly 510 for DQA1; 606 for DPA1; and about 470 for DPB1. Because of strong linkage in the cohort, a handful of DR-DQ haplotypes were treated as single units for association and clustering. Among about 400 genotyped donors of the cohort, an average of around 250,000 unique TCR beta nucleotide sequences was sequenced per donor, of which 15% to 20% were non-productive. The full study reports these points: Several of the top co-occurrence clusters appeared to be linked to parvovirus B19, influenza, CMV and Epstein-Barr virus, according to a later analysis. Correlated functional status among segregating V segments might be attributable to linkage disequilibrium, but an unknown experimental factor could not be ruled out. Strong co-occurrence of HLA alleles, especially DR and DQ, made assigning TCR associations to individual alleles difficult. In a later analysis, TCR association rates were found to vary across HLA loci, with the most associated TCRs seen for DRB1 alleles and the fewest for HLA-C alleles. In the study, approximately 160 TCR beta chains were listed as associated with cytomegalovirus. An association between a missense DCLRE1C variant and V-gene and J-gene trimming of TCR beta chains was found in a later genetic analysis and replicated in an independent cohort. Broadly in line with IMGT annotations, most TCR beta V segments showed up in productive rearrangements about 87% or about 30% of the time in an earlier analysis of roughly 590 of the donors. This cohort had only TCR beta chains sequenced, and the lack of alpha or paired-chain data limited which features could be detected. The only immune exposure information available for the cohort was CMV serostatus. In a later analysis, around 17,000 TCR beta sequences were associated with specific HLA alleles at a false discovery rate of 0.05. Because HLA typing was missing for some donors at each locus, association tests included only the typed subset. In a later analysis, HLA-associated TCR beta chains were found to be more clonally expanded and to have lower generation probabilities than equally common non-associated chains. In vitro tests confirmed that a few of the cytomegalovirus-associated TCR beta chains recognize cytomegalovirus antigens. A cluster of highly shared sequence variants was judged likely to represent a technical artifact of the sequencing pipeline. A further reported finding was that TCR beta sequences accurately predicted the HLA-A and HLA-B alleles for most subjects in the first cohort. In a later analysis, most CMV-associated TCR beta chains were found to appear HLA-restricted, with HLA associations seemingly driven largely by CMV exposure. In a later genetic analysis, fewer N-insertions in productive TCRs were reported among donors in an Asian-associated ancestry cluster than the approximately 710-donor mean. Roughly uniform sequencing depth across donors was assumed in presence/absence analyses, although this assumption may not hold. Because counts were too low, around 17 rarely observed V segments, including chromosome 9 orphons, were left out of the earlier analysis of roughly 600 of the donors. According to the authors, the approach could potentially be generalized to other disease states and immunological phenotypes. Most TCR sequences were seen in very few donors, while some public TCRs were found in many individuals. Cytomegalovirus status was reported to be diagnosed by the classifier with high specificity and sensitivity in both the original and validation cohorts. The 87-base-pair reads could not distinguish some IMGT-functional V segments, including TRBV6-2 and TRBV6-3, so those segments were excluded.

In total, fewer than 750 healthy bone marrow donors made up the cohort. Cohort members were all nominally healthy when sampled, although unrecorded immune exposures were likely present. The donor was CMV seropositive and was included in the group of 289 seropositive cohort members. Every donor gave a peripheral blood sample, and the peripheral blood mononuclear cells from that sample were used for TCR beta sequencing. The Qiagen DNeasy Blood Extraction Kit was used to extract genomic DNA from the blood cell samples. A word on this clone: The antigen it binds to is not known. No much larger clone is present one base from it, and per-base qualities are unavailable.

Via the germline V gene, CDR1 is SNHLY and CDR2 FYNNEI. The CDR3 contains 15 residues, cysteine and phenylalanine counted. The only DNA kept is the CDR3, 45 bases in frame from the first base. V lost 5 bases and J lost 4 bases, and the count of bases not matched to a germline gene is 8. Library generation was performed with the immunoSEQ multiplex PCR assay. A mixture of 60 forward primers for TCR Vbeta segments and 13 reverse primers for TCR Jbeta segments was used in the multiplex PCR. Amplification of the CDR3 region of rearranged TCR beta genes was performed with a multiplex PCR assay on genomic DNA. Amplified TCR beta libraries were sequenced as 87-base-pair reads on the Illumina HiSeq System. As for how the authors treated the data: A later analysis tallied roughly 76 million unique TCR beta chains across the 666 repertoires, and approximately 12 million of those chains were shared by two or more donors. Raw reads were error-corrected and collapsed into unique sequences with a nearest-neighbor algorithm that merged closely related sequences to remove PCR and sequencing errors. To assign V, D and J gene segments, CDR3 sequences were aligned to IMGT reference sequences. For a sequence to be retained, a match of at least six nucleotides was required to both a V gene segment and a J gene segment. A rearrangement counted as productive if the CDR3 had no stop codons and remained in frame with V and J, and every other rearrangement counted as non-productive. Following IMGT convention, CDR3 was defined as the stretch from the second conserved V-encoded cysteine to the conserved J-encoded phenylalanine. The earlier analysis of around 640 of the donors excluded sequences that lacked an unambiguous match to a single V gene segment. In an earlier analysis of some 590 of the donors, a V segment was called functional when productive rearrangements were above 56.7%, and segregating when the standard deviation between donors exceeded 5%. A statistical classification framework was built for diagnosing cytomegalovirus status from the catalog of TCR beta chain sequences. In a later analysis, TCR nucleotide sequences were compared against IMGT/GENE-DB human TR gene sequences so that V and J genes could be assigned. In a later analysis, CDR3 sequences and most-parsimonious VDJ recombination scenarios were assigned using the TCRdist pipeline. In a later analysis, every TCR beta chain was defined by the combination of its CDR3 amino acid sequence and its V-gene family, and reads without a unique V-gene family were dropped. To address suspected cross-contamination and a sequencing artifact, a later analysis removed around 600 highly shared, low-generation-probability nucleotide sequences. In a later analysis, a clonal expansion index was calculated for each public chain from normalized within-repertoire ranks of inferred template counts. In a later analysis, generation probabilities were computed with a VDJ recombination model fitted to out-of-frame rearrangements, and the resulting probabilities were checked against IGoR. In a later analysis, hypergeometric tests were used to score TCR-TCR, TCR-HLA and TCR-CMV co-occurrence, with a repertoire-size bias correction applied to TCR pairs. False discovery rates were estimated in a later analysis by permuting HLA or CMV assignments 20 times. A later analysis grouped co-occurring TCRs with DBSCAN, adding TCRdist sequence similarity when clustering within HLA-allele-positive subsets. Repertoires with fewer than 30,000 or more than 120,000 public chains were left out of co-occurrence clustering, as were several repertoires with anomalous nucleotide sharing. TCRdb mirrors the immuneACCESS table, restricted to in-frame sequences. Some clones are absent from its copies; in checked studies, under half trace to an unresolved V gene, and the reason for the others is unknown. The V and J calls and clone size come from that table; D and trimming were worked out from the DNA. The sample table holds 150,000 or so clones, of which approximately 84% were seen once. 1.4% of the sample is held by the ten biggest clonotypes.

The sample was PBMCs. This sequence uses TRBV2 and TRBJ2-1; TRBD1 lines up with 7 middle nucleotides. This sequence was found in a man aged 30-40 years in good health and CMV-seropositive. The DNA reads as follows: TGTGCCAGCAGTCCGAGACAGGGCCCATACAATGAGCAGTTCTTC. This gives the protein CASSPRQGPYNEQFF.